One and the same sample provided the 14 T cell receptor beta chains below, sequenced in a study of blood T cells in healthy people across ages. Combining a sample-barcoded 5' primer with a J-beta primer mix, a second PCR ran for roughly 6 to 12 cycles. TCRdb itself ran the 5' RACE reads through MiXCR, one entry per CDR3 protein. Among 1.4 million or so distinct CDR3 sequences listed, 35% to 45% were seen once. Sequenced: blood. These receptors were obtained from a woman under 30 in good health.

The gene calls are TRBV5-5 and TRBJ2-5; D is ambiguous. The germline CDR1 and CDR2 sequences are SGHKS and YYEKEE (reference sequence). This CDR3 has 14 amino acids. Trimming cost V 0 bases and J 5 bases, with 11 bases left between them. The CDR3 bases are TGTGCCAGCAGCTTGGTGCAAGGGTGGGAGACCCAGTACTTC. It translates to CASSLVQGWETQYF.

Details on this clonotype: This may arise from a read error, as a much more abundant clone is one base away. V and J are TRBV29-1 and TRBJ2-1; D tentatively fits TRBD1 or TRBD2 (5 bases each). The CDR3 is 14 residues long. Germline lookup yields CDR1 SQVTM and CDR2 ANQGSEA. The CDR3: CNVPKGTYYNEQFF. The CDR3 coding sequence is TGCAACGTCCCCAAGGGGACGTATTACAATGAGCAGTTCTTC.

This clonotype occurred a few times. The V gene is TRBV20-1, the J gene TRBJ1-2, with D tentatively TRBD1 (5 bases). CDR3 length: 16 residues. Deletions cut 0 bases from V and 4 bases from J, with 18 bases between. Germline CDR1 reads DFQATT; CDR2 reads SNEGSKA (reference sequence). CDR3 sequence reads: CSARDPRQGYTYGYTF. CDR3 coding DNA: TGCAGTGCTAGAGATCCCCGGCAGGGCTACACCTATGGCTACACCTTC.

CDR3 DNA: TGTGCCAGCAGCCCGGGACCCACATCCTTACAAGAGACCCAGTACTTC. Translation gives CASSPGPTSLQETQYF. This chain connects TRBV7-9 to TRBJ2-7; possibly TRBD1 or TRBD2 for D (5 bases each). The end of the DNA aligns better with TRBJ2-5, so the J call may be wrong. Germline-derived CDR1 and CDR2 are SEHNR and FQNEAQ (reference sequence). The CDR3 sequence is 16 residues long.

The CDR3 sequence is CASSPLAGGVNEQFF. Written as DNA, the CDR3 is TGTGCCAGCAGCCCGTTAGCGGGGGGGGTCAATGAGCAGTTCTTC. The chain recombines TRBV3-1 with TRBJ2-1, with 11 nucleotides matching TRBD2. The CDR3 consists of 15 residues. Germline V lookup: CDR1 LGHDT, CDR2 YNNKEL (reference sequence). V lost 4 bases to trimming and J lost 6 bases; unmatched junction nucleotides: 5.

This clonotype has just a few counts. The chain is built from TRBV15 and TRBJ2-7; 10 positions match TRBD1. V shed 0 bases, J shed 3 bases, and the junction held 2 bases outside the gene matches. The length of the CDR3 is 15 residues. Germline-derived CDR1 and CDR2 are LNHNV and YYDKDF (reference sequence). The CDR3 nucleotides are TGTGCCACCAGCAGAGATTGGACAGGGGGCTACGAGCAGTACTTC. As protein: CATSRDWTGGYEQYF.

The chain carries TRBV3-1 and TRBJ1-2; the D is unclear. The CDR3 consists of 15 residues. Trimming stripped 1 base from V and 4 bases from J, with 13 bases between. The germline V gene has CDR1 LGHDT and CDR2 YNNKEL (reference sequence). This CDR3 is CASSQVGAGPYGYTF. CDR3 DNA: TGTGCCAGCAGCCAAGTCGGCGCGGGTCCCTATGGCTACACCTTC.

On this clonotype: Compared with germline, one end of the junction differs, possibly owing to a read error. The genes are TRBV20-1 and TRBJ2-3, with TRBD2 matching 11 bases. The germline V gene encodes CDR1 DFQATT and CDR2 SNEGSKA (reference sequence). The CDR3 contains 18 residues. The CDR3 here is CSAPVTSGVYPYTDTKYF. For the CDR3, the DNA is TGCAGTGCTCCTGTGACTAGCGGGGTTTACCCTTACACAGATACGAAGTATTTT.

The chain joins TRBV6-1 to TRBJ2-3; possible D gene TRBD1, 6 bases. CDR3 length: 14 amino acids. CDR1 MNHNS and CDR2 SASEGT come from the germline V gene. With 6 bases removed from V and 6 bases from J, the gap between germline ends came to 16 bases. The CDR3 here is CASRGALGYDTQYF. CDR3 coding DNA: TGTGCCAGCAGGGGGGCTTTGGGATACGATACGCAGTATTTT.

Remarks on this clonotype: This may be a read error, as it is one base from a much larger clone. The gene calls are TRBV12-3 or TRBV12-4 and TRBJ2-7; D is unclear. There are 12 residues in the CDR3. CDR3 DNA: TGTGCCGGCAGTTTAGGGTTCTACGAGCAGTACTTC. It codes for CAGSLGFYEQYF.

This sequence joins TRBV3-1 and TRBJ2-1; no firm D call. Trimming removed 3 bases at V and 2 bases at J, with 11 bases between. The germline CDR1 and CDR2 sequences are LGHDT and YNNKEL (reference sequence). This CDR3 is 15 amino acids long. CDR3 DNA: TGTGCCAGCAGCCAGTTACGGGTTACCTACAATGAGCAGTTCTTC. It encodes CASSQLRVTYNEQFF.

The chain carries TRBV6-5 and TRBJ2-3; tentatively, D is TRBD1 (5 bases). CDR1 is MNHEY and CDR2 is SVGAGI in the germline V gene. The CDR3 contains 14 residues. Trimming removed 0 bases at V and 2 bases at J, with 6 bases between. The CDR3 sequence is CASSYSTATDTQYF. The CDR3 bases are TGTGCCAGCAGTTACTCGACAGCCACAGATACGCAGTATTTT.

V gene TRBV12-3 or TRBV12-4 combines with J gene TRBJ2-7, with no clear D. The CDR3 length is 14 residues. Between the trimmed V and J ends, which lost 3 bases and 5 bases, there was a span of 14 bases. CDR3 sequence reads: CASSLPPRPNEQYF. CDR3 in DNA: TGTGCCAGCAGTTTGCCCCCCCGCCCGAACGAGCAGTACTTC.

The genes are TRBV12-3 or TRBV12-4 and TRBJ2-1; 7 bases align to TRBD1. The better agreement between TRBJ2-7 and the DNA end casts doubt on the J call. CDR3 length: 16 residues. The CDR3 nucleotides are TGTGCCAGCAGCCCCACAGGGGCGACGACCTACAATGAGCAGTACTTC. As protein: CASSPTGATTYNEQYF.